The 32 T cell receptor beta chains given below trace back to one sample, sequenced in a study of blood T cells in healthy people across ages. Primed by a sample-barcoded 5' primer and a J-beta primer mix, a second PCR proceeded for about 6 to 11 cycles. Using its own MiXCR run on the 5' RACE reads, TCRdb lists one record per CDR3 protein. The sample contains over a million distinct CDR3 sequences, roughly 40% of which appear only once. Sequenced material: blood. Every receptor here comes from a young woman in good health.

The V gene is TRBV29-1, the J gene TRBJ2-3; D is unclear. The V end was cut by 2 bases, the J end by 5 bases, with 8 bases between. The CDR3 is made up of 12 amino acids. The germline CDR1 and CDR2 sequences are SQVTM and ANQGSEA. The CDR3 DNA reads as TGCAGCGTTGAACAGGTCGAAGATACGCAGTATTTT. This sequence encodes CSVEQVEDTQYF.

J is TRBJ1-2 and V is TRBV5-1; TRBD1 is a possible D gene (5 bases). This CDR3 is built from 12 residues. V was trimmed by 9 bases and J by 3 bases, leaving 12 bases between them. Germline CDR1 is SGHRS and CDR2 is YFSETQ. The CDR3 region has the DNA TGCGCCACCAAGGACAACGACTATGGCTACACCTTC. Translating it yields CATKDNDYGYTF.

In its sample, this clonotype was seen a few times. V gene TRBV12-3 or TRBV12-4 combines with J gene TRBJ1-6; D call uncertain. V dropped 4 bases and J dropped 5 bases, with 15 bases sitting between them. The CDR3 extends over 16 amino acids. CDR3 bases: TGTGCCAGCAGTTACATAAGGGTTTCGAATAATTCACCCCTCCACTTT. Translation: CASSYIRVSNNSPLHF.

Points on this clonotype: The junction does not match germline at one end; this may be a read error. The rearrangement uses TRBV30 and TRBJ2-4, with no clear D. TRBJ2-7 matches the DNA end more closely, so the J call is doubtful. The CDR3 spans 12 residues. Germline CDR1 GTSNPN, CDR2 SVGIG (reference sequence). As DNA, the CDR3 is TGTGTCTGGAGTGCTACCAAGGCCGAGCAGTACTTC. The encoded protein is CVWSATKAEQYF.

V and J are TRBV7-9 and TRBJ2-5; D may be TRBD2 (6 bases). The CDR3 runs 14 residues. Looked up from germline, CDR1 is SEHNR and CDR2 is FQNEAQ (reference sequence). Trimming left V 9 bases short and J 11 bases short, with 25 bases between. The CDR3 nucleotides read TGTGCCAGAAGTTCCCCGGGACTCTGGGACGGGCAGTACTTC. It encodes CARSSPGLWDGQYF.

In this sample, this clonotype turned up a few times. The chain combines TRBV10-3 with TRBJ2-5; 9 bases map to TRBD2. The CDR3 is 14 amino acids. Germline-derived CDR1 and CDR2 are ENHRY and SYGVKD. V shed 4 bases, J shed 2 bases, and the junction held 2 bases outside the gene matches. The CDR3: CAISVTSGQETQYF. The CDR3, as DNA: TGTGCCATCAGTGTAACTAGCGGGCAAGAGACCCAGTACTTC.

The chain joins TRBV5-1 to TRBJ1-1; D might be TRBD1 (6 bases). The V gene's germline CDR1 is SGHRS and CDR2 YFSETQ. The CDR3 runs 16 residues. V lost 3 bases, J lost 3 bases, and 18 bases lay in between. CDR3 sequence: CASSSGRGPRDTEAFF. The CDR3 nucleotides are TGCGCCAGCAGCTCCGGACGGGGGCCGCGGGACACTGAAGCTTTCTTT.

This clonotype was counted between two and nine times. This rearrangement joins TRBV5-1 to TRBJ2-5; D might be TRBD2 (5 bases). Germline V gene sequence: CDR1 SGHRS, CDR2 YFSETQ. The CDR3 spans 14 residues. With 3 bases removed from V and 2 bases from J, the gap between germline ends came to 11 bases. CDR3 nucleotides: TGCGCCAGCAGCTCTTTAGCGAATCAAGAGACCCAGTACTTC. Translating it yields CASSSLANQETQYF.

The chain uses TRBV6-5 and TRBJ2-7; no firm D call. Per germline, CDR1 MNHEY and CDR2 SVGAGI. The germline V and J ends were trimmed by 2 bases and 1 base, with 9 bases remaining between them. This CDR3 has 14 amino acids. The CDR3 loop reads CASSYAAASYEQYF. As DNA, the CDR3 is TGTGCCAGCAGTTACGCCGCAGCTTCCTACGAGCAGTACTTC.

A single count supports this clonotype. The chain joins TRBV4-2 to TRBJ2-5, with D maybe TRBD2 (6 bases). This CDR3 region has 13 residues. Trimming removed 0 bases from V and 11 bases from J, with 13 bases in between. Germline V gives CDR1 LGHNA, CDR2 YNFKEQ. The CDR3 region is CASSQDRGYVQYF. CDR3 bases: TGTGCCAGCAGCCAAGATCGGGGGTATGTGCAGTACTTC.

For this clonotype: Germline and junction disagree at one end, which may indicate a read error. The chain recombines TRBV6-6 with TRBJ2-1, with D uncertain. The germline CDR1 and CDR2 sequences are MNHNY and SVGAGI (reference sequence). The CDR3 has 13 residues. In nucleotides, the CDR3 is TGTGCCAGCAGCCAAAGCTCCGACAATGAGCAGTTCTTC. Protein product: CASSQSSDNEQFF.

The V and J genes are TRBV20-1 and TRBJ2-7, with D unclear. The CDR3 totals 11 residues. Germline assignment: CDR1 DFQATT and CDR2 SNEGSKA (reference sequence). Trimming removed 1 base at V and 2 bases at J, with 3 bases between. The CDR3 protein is CSARVPYEQYF. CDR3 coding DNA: TGCAGTGCTAGAGTCCCCTACGAGCAGTACTTC.

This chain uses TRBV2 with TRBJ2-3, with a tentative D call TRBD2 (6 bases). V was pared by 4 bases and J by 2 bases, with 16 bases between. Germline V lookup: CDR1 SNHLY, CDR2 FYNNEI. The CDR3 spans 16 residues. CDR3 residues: CASSGRDSQDTDTQYF. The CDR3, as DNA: TGTGCCAGCAGTGGCCGGGACTCCCAAGACACAGATACGCAGTATTTT. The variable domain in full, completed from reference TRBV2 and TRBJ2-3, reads EPEVTQTPSHQVTQMGQEVILRCVPISNHLYFYWYRQILGQKVEFLVSFYNNEISEKSEIFDDQFSVERPDGSNFTLKIRSTKLEDSAMYFCASSGRDSQDTDTQYFGPGTRLTVL.

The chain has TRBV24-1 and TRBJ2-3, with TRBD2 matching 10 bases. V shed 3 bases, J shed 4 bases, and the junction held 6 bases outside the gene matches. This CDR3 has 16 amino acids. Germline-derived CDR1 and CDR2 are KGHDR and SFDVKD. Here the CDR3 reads CATSDTGLAVADTQYF. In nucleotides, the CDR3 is TGTGCCACCAGTGATACCGGACTAGCGGTAGCAGATACGCAGTATTTT.

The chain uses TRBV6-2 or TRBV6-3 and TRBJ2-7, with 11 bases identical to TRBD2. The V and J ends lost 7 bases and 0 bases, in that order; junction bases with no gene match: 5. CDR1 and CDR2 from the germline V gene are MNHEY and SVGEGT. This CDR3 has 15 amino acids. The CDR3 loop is CASKSSGGSSYEQYF. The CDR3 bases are TGTGCCAGCAAGTCTAGCGGGGGGAGCTCCTACGAGCAGTACTTC.

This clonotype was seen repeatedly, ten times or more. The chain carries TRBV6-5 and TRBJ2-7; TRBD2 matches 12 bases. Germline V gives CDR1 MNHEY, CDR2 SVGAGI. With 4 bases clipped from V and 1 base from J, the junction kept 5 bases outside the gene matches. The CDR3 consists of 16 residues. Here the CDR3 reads CASSSLAGGRSYEQYF. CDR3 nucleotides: TGTGCCAGCAGTTCCCTAGCGGGAGGGAGGTCCTACGAGCAGTACTTC.

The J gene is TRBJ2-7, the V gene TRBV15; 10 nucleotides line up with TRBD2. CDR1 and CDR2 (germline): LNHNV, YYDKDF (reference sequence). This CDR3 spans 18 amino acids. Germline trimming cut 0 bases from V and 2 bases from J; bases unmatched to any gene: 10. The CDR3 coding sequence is TGTGCCACCAGCAGAGATCGAGGGCTAGCGGGAGCCACCTACGAGCAGTACTTC. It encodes CATSRDRGLAGATYEQYF.

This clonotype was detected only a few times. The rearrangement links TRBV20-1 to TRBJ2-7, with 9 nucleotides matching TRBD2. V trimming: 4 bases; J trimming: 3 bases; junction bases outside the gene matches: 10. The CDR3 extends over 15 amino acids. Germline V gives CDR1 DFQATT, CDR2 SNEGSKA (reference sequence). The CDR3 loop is CSATFSGRKDYEQYF. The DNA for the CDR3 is TGCAGTGCTACCTTTAGCGGGAGAAAGGACTACGAGCAGTACTTC.

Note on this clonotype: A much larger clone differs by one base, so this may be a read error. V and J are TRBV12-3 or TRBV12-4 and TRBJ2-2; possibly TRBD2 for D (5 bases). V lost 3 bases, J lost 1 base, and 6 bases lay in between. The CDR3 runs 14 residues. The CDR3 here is CASSFRGNTGELFF. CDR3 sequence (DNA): TGTGCCAGCAGTTTCCGGGGGAACACCGGGGAGCTGTTTTTT.

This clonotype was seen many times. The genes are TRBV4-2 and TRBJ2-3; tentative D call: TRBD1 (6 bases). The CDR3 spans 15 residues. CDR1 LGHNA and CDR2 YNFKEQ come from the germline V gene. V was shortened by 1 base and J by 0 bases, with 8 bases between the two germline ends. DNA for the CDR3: TGTGCCAGCAGCCAAGGTGACAGGAGCACAGATACGCAGTATTTT. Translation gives CASSQGDRSTDTQYF.

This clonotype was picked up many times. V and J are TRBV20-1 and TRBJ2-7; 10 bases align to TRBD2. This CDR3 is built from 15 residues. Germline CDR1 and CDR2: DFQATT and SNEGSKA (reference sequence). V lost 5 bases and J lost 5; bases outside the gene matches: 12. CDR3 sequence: CSARVAGGSRNEQYF. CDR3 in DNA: TGCAGTGCTCGGGTAGCGGGGGGATCTCGTAACGAGCAGTACTTC.

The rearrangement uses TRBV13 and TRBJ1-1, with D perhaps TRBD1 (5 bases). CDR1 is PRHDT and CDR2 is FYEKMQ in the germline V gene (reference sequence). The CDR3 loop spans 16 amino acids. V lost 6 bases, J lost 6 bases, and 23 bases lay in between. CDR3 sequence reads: CASSLEKSGHEPEAFF. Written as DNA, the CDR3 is TGTGCCAGCAGTTTGGAGAAGTCAGGACATGAGCCTGAAGCTTTCTTT.

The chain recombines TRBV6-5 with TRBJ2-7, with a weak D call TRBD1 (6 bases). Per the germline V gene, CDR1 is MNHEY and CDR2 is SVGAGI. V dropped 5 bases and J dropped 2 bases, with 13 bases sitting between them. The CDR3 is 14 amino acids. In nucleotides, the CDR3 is TGTGCCAGCAGTGACACCACAGGGCCCTACGAGCAGTACTTC. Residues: CASSDTTGPYEQYF.

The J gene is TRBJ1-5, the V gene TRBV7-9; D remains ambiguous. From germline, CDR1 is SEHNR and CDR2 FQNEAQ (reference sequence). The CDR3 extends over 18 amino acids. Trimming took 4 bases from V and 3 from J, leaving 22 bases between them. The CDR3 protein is CASSSGSAATGINQPQHF. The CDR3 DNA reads TGTGCCAGCAGCTCAGGAAGCGCTGCAACGGGTATCAATCAGCCCCAGCATTTT. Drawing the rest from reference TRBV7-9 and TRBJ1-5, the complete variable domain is DTGVSQNPRHKITKRGQNVTFRCDPISEHNRLYWYRQTLGQGPEFLTYFQNEAQLEKSRLLSDRFSAERPKGSFSTLEIQRTEQGDSAMYLCASSSGSAATGINQPQHFGDGTRLSIL.

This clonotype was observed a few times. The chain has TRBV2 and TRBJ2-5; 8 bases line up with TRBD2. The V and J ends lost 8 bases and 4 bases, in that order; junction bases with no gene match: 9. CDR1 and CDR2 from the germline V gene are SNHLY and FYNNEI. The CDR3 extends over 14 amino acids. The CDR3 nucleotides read TGTGCCAGCTGGCGGGAGGTTGGAGGAGAGACCCAGTACTTC. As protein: CASWREVGGETQYF.

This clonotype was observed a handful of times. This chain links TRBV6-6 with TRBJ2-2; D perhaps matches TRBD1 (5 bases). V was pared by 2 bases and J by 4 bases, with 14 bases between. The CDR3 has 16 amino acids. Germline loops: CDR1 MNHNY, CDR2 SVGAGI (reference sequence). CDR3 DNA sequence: TGTGCCAGCAGTTACCGAGCTCAGGGTCCCACCGGGGAGCTGTTTTTT. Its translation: CASSYRAQGPTGELFF.

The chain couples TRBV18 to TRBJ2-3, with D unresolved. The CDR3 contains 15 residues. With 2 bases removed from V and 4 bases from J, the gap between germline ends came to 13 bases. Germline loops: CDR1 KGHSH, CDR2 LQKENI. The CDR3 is CASSPGSVLSDTQYF. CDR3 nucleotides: TGTGCCAGCTCACCAGGCTCCGTGTTGTCAGATACGCAGTATTTT.

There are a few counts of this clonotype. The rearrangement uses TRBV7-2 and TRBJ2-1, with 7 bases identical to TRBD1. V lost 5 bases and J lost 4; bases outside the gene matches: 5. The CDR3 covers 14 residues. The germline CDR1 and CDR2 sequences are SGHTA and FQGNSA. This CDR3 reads CASSTGQLYNEQFF. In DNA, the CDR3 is TGTGCCAGCAGCACGGGACAGTTATACAATGAGCAGTTCTTC. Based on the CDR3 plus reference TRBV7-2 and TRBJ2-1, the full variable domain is GAGVSQSPSNKVTEKGKDVELRCDPISGHTALYWYRQSLGQGLEFLIYFQGNSAPDKSGLPSDRFSAERTGGSVSTLTIQRTQQEDSAVYLCASSTGQLYNEQFFGPGTRLTVL.

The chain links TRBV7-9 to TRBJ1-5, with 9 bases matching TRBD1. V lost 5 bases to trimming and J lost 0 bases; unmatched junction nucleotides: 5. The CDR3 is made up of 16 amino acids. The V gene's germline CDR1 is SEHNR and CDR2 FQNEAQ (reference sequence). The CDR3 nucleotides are TGTGCCAGCAGCGTCGGGACAGGGAATAGCAATCAGCCCCAGCATTTT. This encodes CASSVGTGNSNQPQHF.

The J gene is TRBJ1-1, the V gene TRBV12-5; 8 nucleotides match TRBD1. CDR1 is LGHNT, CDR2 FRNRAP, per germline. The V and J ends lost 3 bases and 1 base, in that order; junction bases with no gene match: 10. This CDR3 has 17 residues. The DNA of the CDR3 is TGTGCTAGTGGTTTCGATCCGGTGGGGACAGGGAACACTGAAGCTTTCTTT. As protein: CASGFDPVGTGNTEAFF.

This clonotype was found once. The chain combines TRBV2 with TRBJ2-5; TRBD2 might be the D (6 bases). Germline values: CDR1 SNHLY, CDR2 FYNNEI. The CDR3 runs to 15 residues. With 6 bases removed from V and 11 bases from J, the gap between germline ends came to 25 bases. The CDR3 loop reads CASRASDLKGSEQYF. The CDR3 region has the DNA TGTGCCAGCAGAGCTAGCGACCTAAAGGGAAGTGAGCAGTACTTC.

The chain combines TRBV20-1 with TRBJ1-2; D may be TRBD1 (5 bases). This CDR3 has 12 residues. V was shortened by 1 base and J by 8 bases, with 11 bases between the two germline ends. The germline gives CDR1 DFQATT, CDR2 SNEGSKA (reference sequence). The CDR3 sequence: CSARVGVGGYTF. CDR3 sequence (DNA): TGCAGTGCTAGAGTAGGGGTGGGGGGCTACACCTTC.